A single sample is the source of the 14 T cell receptor beta chains below, sequenced in a study of neoadjuvant anti-PD-1 for oral cavity cancer. Libraries were prepared by immunoSEQ multiplex PCR; TCRdb keeps only in-frame clonotypes and omits some of them. This repertoire shows some 15,000 clones, around 70% found once; its top ten account for 2.5% to 3%. The sample's time point: after neoadjuvant nivolumab, at surgical resection. The sample was PBMCs, taken after nivolumab (anti-PD-1) treatment. All receptors come from a person aged 35-79 years with oral cavity squamous cell carcinoma.

J is TRBJ2-3 and V is TRBV7-6; D remains ambiguous. The germline gives CDR1 SGHVS, CDR2 FNYEAQ. The length of the CDR3 is 14 residues. The germline V and J ends were trimmed by 5 bases and 4 bases, with 13 bases remaining between them. The CDR3 reads CASSPLQVADTQYF. The CDR3 coding sequence is TGTGCCAGCAGCCCCCTTCAGGTGGCAGATACGCAGTATTTT.

This CDR3 is CASSPLAGGGETQYF. In nucleotides, the CDR3 is TGTGCCAGCAGTCCTCTAGCGGGAGGGGGTGAGACCCAGTACTTC. The chain combines TRBV28 with TRBJ2-5; TRBD2 matches at 12 bases. The CDR3 is 15 residues long. V was clipped by 5 bases and J by 5 bases; unmatched bases: 6. The germline V gene has CDR1 MDHEN and CDR2 SYDVKM.

The chain employs TRBV7-8 and TRBJ1-1; 7 bases agree with TRBD1. The trim removed 4 bases at V and 3 bases at J, leaving 11 bases unmatched. Germline lookup yields CDR1 SGHVS and CDR2 FQNEAQ. The CDR3 is 16 residues long. CDR3 sequence reads: CASSSNTGTVDTEAFF. The CDR3 nucleotides are TGTGCCAGCAGCTCTAACACCGGGACAGTGGACACTGAAGCTTTCTTT.

The rearrangement joins TRBV19 to TRBJ2-7; TRBD1 matches 9 bases. V shed 8 bases, J shed 2 bases, and the junction held 7 bases outside the gene matches. The CDR3 contains 14 residues. Germline V CDR1 and CDR2: LNHDA, SQIVND (reference sequence). CDR3 residues: CASSGQGYAYEQYF. The CDR3 nucleotides read TGTGCCAGTTCGGGACAGGGCTACGCCTACGAGCAGTACTTC.

The chain carries TRBV9 and TRBJ1-2, with a weak D call TRBD1 (5 bases). CDR3 length: 16 residues. With 4 bases removed from V and 5 bases from J, the gap between germline ends came to 21 bases. From germline, CDR1 is SGDLS and CDR2 YYNGEE. The CDR3 DNA is TGTGCCAGCAGCTTCCACCGGGACGGGGCCTTTTATGGCTACACCTTC. Translated: CASSFHRDGAFYGYTF.

This clone has just one count. The chain couples TRBV6-1 to TRBJ2-7; no firm D call. Between the trimmed V and J ends, which lost 4 bases and 4 bases, there was a span of 5 bases. The CDR3 is 11 residues long. Germline CDR1 MNHNS, CDR2 SASEGT. The CDR3 is CASSVHYEQYF. The DNA of the CDR3 is TGTGCCAGCAGTGTCCATTACGAGCAGTACTTC.

This clone was detected a few times. The chain has TRBV5-4 and TRBJ2-7, with a possible D match to TRBD2 (6 bases). The CDR3 covers 14 residues. CDR1 SGHNT and CDR2 YYREEE come from the germline V gene (reference sequence). Trimming took 3 bases from V and 0 from J, leaving 10 bases between them. DNA of the CDR3: TGTGCCAGCAGCTGGGACTGGAGCTCCTACGAGCAGTACTTC. This translates into CASSWDWSSYEQYF.

This chain uses TRBV7-2 with TRBJ2-7; perhaps TRBD1 as D (5 bases). Germline CDR1 SGHTA, CDR2 FQGNSA. The CDR3 is 16 amino acids. V gave up 1 base and J gave up 1 base, with 14 bases separating them. The CDR3 nucleotides are TGTGCCAGCAGCTTAGAGGTAGGGGTTGCATCCTACGAGCAGTACTTC. Translation gives CASSLEVGVASYEQYF.

This chain uses TRBV6-5 with TRBJ1-1; a weak D match, TRBD1 (6 bases). This CDR3 region has 14 residues. Trimming removed 4 bases from V and 1 base from J, with 10 bases in between. Germline loops: CDR1 MNHEY, CDR2 SVGAGI. Here the CDR3 reads CASSFSGANTEAFF. DNA for the CDR3: TGTGCCAGCAGTTTTTCAGGGGCGAACACTGAAGCTTTCTTT.

This chain connects TRBV7-6 to TRBJ2-5; no clear D gene. The CDR3 has 12 residues. The germline V and J ends were trimmed by 0 bases and 5 bases, with 4 bases remaining between them. Per germline, CDR1 SGHVS and CDR2 FNYEAQ. In nucleotides, the CDR3 is TGTGCCAGCAGCTTAGCCAAGGAGACCCAGTACTTC. It is translated as CASSLAKETQYF.

This clone was detected only once. This chain links TRBV4-2 with TRBJ2-5, with 7 bases that match TRBD1. The V segment lost 0 bases and the J segment 5 bases; nucleotides outside the gene matches: 9. The germline gives CDR1 LGHNA, CDR2 YNFKEQ. This CDR3 has 16 amino acids. The CDR3 DNA reads as TGTGCCAGCAGCCAAGATCCGGGCAGGGGGAAGGAGACCCAGTACTTC. It is translated as CASSQDPGRGKETQYF.

The chain joins TRBV10-3 to TRBJ2-1; TRBD2 agrees at 7 bases. The ends lost 0 bases at V and 9 bases at J; junction bases unmatched: 5. The CDR3 sequence is 14 residues long. Germline CDR1 is ENHRY and CDR2 is SYGVKD. The CDR3 loop reads CAISESGGSGEQFF. The CDR3 coding sequence is TGTGCCATCAGTGAGTCCGGCGGGAGCGGTGAGCAGTTCTTC.

The J gene is TRBJ2-1, the V gene TRBV29-1, with 7 bases that match TRBD1. Trimming removed 6 bases from V and 2 bases from J; junction bases left unmatched: 7. The CDR3 is 14 amino acids. Germline-derived CDR1 and CDR2 are SQVTM and ANQGSEA. CDR3 sequence (DNA): TGCAGCGTAGAATCTACAGGGGCCTACAATGAGCAGTTCTTC. Translation: CSVESTGAYNEQFF.

V gene TRBV2 combines with J gene TRBJ1-4, with TRBD1 matching 8 bases. V lost 2 bases, J lost 8 bases, and 13 bases stayed unmatched. The germline CDR1 and CDR2 sequences are SNHLY and FYNNEI. This CDR3 is 17 amino acids long. In DNA, the CDR3 is TGTGCCAGCAGTGAATCGTCTTCAGGGGGCAATTGGGAAAAACTGTTTTTT. Translating gives CASSESSSGGNWEKLFF. The full variable domain, completed using reference TRBV2 and TRBJ1-4, is EPEVTQTPSHQVTQMGQEVILRCVPISNHLYFYWYRQILGQKVEFLVSFYNNEISEKSEIFDDQFSVERPDGSNFTLKIRSTKLEDSAMYFCASSESSSGGNWEKLFFGSGTQLSVL.